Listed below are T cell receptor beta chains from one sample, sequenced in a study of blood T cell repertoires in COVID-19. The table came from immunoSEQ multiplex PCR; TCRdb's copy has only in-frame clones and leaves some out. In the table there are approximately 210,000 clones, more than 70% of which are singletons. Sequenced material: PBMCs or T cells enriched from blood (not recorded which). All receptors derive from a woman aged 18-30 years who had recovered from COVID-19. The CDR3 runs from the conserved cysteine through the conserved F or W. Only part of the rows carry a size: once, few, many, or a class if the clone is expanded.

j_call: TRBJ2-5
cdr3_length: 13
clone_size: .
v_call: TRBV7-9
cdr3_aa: CASSRGWGETQYF

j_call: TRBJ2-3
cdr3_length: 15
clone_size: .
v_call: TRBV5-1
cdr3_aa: CASSRGDGNTDTQYF

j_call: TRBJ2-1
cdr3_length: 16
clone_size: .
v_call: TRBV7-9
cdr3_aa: CASRSVAGGLYNEQFF

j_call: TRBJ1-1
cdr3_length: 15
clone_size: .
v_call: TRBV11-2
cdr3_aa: CASSATGHPNTEAFF

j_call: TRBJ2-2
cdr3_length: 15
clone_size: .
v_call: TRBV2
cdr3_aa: CASRLWPPETGELFF

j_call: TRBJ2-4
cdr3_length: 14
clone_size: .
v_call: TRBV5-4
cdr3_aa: CASSPSDGENIQYF

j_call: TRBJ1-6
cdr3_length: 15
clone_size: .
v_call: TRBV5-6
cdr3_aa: CASSLGQGANSPLHF

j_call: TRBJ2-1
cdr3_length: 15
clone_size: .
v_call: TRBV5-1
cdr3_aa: CASSAPRGRENEQFF

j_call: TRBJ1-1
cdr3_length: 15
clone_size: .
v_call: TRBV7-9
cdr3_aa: CASSLDSRGGIEAFF

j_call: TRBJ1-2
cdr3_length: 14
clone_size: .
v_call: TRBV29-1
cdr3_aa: CSVGVGQTPYGYTF

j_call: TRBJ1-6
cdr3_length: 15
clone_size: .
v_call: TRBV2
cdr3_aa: CASNGQPGGNSPLHF

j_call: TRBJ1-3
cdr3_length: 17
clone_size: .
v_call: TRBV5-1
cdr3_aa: CASSPDTAVFSGNTIYF

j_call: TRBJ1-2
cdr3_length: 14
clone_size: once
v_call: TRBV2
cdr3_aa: CASSDRGKNYGYTF

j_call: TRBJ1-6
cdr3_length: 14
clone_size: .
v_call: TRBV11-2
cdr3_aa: CASSLRQGRSPLHF

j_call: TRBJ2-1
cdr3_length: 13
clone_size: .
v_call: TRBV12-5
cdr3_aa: CASGHPGLPEEFF

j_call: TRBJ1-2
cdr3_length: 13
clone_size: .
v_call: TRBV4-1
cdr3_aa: CASSQEGGYGYTF

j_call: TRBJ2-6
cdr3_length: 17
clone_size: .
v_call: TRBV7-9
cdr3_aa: CASSLGAVISGANVLTF

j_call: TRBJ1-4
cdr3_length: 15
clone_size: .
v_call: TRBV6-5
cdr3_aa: CASSYSARGGEKLFF

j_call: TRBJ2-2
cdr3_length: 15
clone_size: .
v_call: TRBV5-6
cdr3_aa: CASRVTSGGGGELFF

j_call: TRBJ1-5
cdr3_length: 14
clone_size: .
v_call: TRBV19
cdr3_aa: CASQTTGANQPQHF

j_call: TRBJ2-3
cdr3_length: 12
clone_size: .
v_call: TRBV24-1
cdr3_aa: CATSGDKCTQYF

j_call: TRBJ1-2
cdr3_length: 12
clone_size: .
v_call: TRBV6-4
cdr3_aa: CASSDGGRGYTF

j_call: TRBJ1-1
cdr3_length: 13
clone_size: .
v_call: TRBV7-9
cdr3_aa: CASSLGGTREAFF

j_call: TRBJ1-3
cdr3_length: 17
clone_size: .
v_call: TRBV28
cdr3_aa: CASSFGDRASSGNTIYF

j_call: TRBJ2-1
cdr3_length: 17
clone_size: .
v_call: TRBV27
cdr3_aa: CASSSISGMSTYNEQFF

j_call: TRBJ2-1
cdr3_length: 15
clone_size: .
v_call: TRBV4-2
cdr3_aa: CASQTLSGGDNEQFF

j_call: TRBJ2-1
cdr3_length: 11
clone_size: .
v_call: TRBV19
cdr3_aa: CASRQGSEQFF

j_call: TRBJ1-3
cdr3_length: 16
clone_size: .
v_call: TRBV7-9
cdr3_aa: CASSYTDSLGGNTIYF

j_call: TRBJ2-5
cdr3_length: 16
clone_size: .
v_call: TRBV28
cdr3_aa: CASRVGLAGVPKTQYF

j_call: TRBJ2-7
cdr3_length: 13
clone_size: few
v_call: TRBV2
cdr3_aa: CASSPTGTYEQYF

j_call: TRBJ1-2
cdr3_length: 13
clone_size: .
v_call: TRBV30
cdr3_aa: CAWMRDRDYGYTF

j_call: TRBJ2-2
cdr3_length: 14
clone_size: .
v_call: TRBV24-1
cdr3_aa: CATSRGPDTGELFF

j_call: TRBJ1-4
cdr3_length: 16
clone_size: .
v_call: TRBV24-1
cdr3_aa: CATSDPREGNNEKLFF

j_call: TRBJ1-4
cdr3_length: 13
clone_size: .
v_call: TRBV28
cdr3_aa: CARTGTGDEKLFF

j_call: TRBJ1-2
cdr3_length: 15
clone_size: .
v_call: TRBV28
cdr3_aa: CASSLMAVGNYGYTF

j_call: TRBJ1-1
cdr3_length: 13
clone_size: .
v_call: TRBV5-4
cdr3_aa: CASSKTVNTEAFF

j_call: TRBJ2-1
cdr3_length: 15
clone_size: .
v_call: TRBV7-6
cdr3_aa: CASRRAQGIYNEQFF

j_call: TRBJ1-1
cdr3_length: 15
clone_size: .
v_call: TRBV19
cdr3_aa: CASSGTDSMNTEAFF

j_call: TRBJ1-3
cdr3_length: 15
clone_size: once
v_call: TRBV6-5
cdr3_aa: CASSPKTGAGNTIYF

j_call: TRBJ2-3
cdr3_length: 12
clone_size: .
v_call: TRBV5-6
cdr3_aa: CASSQDRFAQYF

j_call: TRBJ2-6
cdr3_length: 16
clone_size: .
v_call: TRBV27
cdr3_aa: CASSSSGTPGANVLTF

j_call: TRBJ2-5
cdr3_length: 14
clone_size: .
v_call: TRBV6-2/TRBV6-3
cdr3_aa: CASSRTSPQETQYF

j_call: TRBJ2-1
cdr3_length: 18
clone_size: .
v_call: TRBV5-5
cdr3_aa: CASSLGTSGGAVENEQFF

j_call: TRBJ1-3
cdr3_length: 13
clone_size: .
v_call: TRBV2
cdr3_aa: CASSAQGGNTIYF

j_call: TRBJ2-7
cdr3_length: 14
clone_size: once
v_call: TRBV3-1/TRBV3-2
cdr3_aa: CASTQSGTSYEQYF

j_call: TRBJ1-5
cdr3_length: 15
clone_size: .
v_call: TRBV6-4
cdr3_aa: CASSDSRSGDQPQHF

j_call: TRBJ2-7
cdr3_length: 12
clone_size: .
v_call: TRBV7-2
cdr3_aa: CASRGRTYEQYF

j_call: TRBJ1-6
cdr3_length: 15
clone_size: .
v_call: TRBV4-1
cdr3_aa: CASSQPGQYNSPLHF

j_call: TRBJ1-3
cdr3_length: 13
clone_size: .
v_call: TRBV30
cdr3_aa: CAWSVGSGNTIYF

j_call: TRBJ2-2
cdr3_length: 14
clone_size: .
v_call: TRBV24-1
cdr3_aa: CATSDPDRSGELFF

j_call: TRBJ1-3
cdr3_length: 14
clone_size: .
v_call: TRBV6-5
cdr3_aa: CASKRTDSGNTIYF

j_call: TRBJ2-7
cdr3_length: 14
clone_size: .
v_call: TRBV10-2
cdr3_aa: CASTSGLSSYEQYF